This T cell receptor (beta chain) was obtained from a study of PD-1 and CTLA-4 blockade in melanoma. Germline CDR1 and CDR2: DFQATT and SNEGSKA (reference sequence). CDR3 length equals 9 residues. V gave up 8 bases and J gave up 10 bases, with 11 bases separating them. TCRdb's copy holds only in-frame clones and misses some; the assay was immunoSEQ multiplex PCR. The sample holds 15,000 to 20,000 clones; roughly 73% are singletons and the top ten take around a sixth. The rearrangement links TRBV20-1 to TRBJ1-1; D may be TRBD1 (5 bases). This specimen was CD8+ T cells from peripheral blood, taken before anti-PD-1 treatment. The TCR sequence derives from a human donor with melanoma. CDR3 sequence (DNA): TGCAGTCTTGCTGGGGGAGCTTTCTTT. This sequence encodes CSLAGGAFF.